One sample yielded the 24 T cell receptor beta chains listed below, sequenced in a study of Ad26.COV2.S vaccination and SARS-CoV-2 variants. Sequencing used immunoSEQ multiplex PCR; TCRdb keeps in-frame clones, though not all of them. Of some 460,000 clones listed, around 89% were seen once; the top ten hold around 1.6%. The treatment: over 15 received Ad26.COV2.S at low or high dose, single or two shots; about 5 received placebo; per-sample allocation not given. Sampling happened 63 days after the first vaccine or placebo injection. The sequencing here drew on peripheral blood, taken in a trial of Ad26.COV2.S vaccine versus placebo. These receptors were collected from a person between 18 and 60 years old who received the Ad26.COV2.S COVID-19 vaccine or a placebo.

This clone has a handful of counts. The identical CDR3 is also encoded by other nucleotide sequences in the sample. The rearrangement links TRBV12-3 or TRBV12-4 to TRBJ1-5; D call uncertain. This CDR3 region has 12 residues. V lost 4 bases to trimming and J lost 4 bases, with 5 bases between them. This CDR3 reads CASSWGNQPQHF. In DNA form, the CDR3 reads TGTGCCAGCAGTTGGGGAAATCAGCCCCAGCATTTT.

The chain is built from TRBV30 and TRBJ1-2; D might be TRBD1 (5 bases). CDR1 is GTSNPN and CDR2 is SVGIG in the germline V gene (reference sequence). The CDR3 contains 14 residues. The V gene lost 2 bases and the J gene lost 8 bases, with 18 bases spanning the gap. This CDR3 is CAWSRTGAWGGYTF. Written as DNA, the CDR3 is TGTGCCTGGAGTCGTACCGGGGCTTGGGGAGGCTACACCTTC.

This clone was counted a single time. The chain couples TRBV24-1 to TRBJ2-3; D not certain. Looked up from germline, CDR1 is KGHDR and CDR2 is SFDVKD. CDR3 length equals 13 residues. Trimming removed 11 bases from V and 6 bases from J, with 17 bases in between. The CDR3 sequence is CAIMDFAADTQYF. CDR3 bases: TGTGCCATAATGGATTTTGCGGCGGATACGCAGTATTTT.

V usage is TRBV28 and J usage is TRBJ1-2; the match to TRBD1 covers 7 bases. J gave up 0 bases and V 5 bases, and 6 bases lay outside the gene matches. The germline CDR1 and CDR2 sequences are MDHEN and SYDVKM. The CDR3 extends over 15 amino acids. The CDR3 protein is CASSTDRAANYGYTF. The CDR3 nucleotides read TGTGCCAGCAGTACCGACAGGGCCGCTAACTATGGCTACACCTTC.

The rearrangement joins TRBV5-1 to TRBJ2-5; D remains unclear. This CDR3 region has 14 residues. The germline V gene encodes CDR1 SGHRS and CDR2 YFSETQ. Trimming pared 0 bases from V and 2 bases from J, leaving 8 bases between. The CDR3 here is CASSLVSPQETQYF. The CDR3 DNA reads TGCGCCAGCAGCTTGGTTTCGCCACAAGAGACCCAGTACTTC.

This sequence joins TRBV6-1 and TRBJ1-1, with D tentatively TRBD1 (5 bases). The germline gives CDR1 MNHNS, CDR2 SASEGT. This CDR3 is built from 14 residues. V shed 2 bases and J shed 5 bases, with 12 bases lying between them. The CDR3 nucleotides are TGTGCCAGCAGTGAAACTGCGGACAAAACTGAAGCTTTCTTT. Translation gives CASSETADKTEAFF.

Turning to this clone: This CDR3 is also generated by other DNA sequences in the sample. The V call is TRBV20-1, the J call TRBJ1-5, with D possibly matching TRBD1 (5 bases). Trimming removed 6 bases from V and 4 bases from J, with 7 bases in between. The CDR3 extends over 11 amino acids. Germline CDR1 and CDR2: DFQATT and SNEGSKA (reference sequence). The CDR3 region is CSAGVNQPQHF. The CDR3 nucleotides read TGCAGTGCGGGGGTAAATCAGCCCCAGCATTTT.

This clone has a single count. The V call is TRBV18, the J call TRBJ2-5; 7 bases line up with TRBD2. The junction had 5 bases not matched to a gene; V was cut back by 0 bases and J by 4 bases. The CDR3 is 15 amino acids. Per the germline V gene, CDR1 is KGHSH and CDR2 is LQKENI. The CDR3 sequence is CASSPPASGRETQYF. The CDR3 region has the DNA TGTGCCAGCTCACCACCTGCTAGCGGACGAGAGACCCAGTACTTC.

The CDR3 nucleotides are TGTGCCAGCAGCCCCGGCTACACCTTC. Its translation: CASSPGYTF. V and J are TRBV21-1 and TRBJ1-2. TRBV21-1 represents a pseudogene. CDR3 length equals 9 residues.

The genes are TRBV18 and TRBJ1-2; unclear D gene. Germline CDR1 is KGHSH and CDR2 is LQKENI. Trimming left V 1 base short and J 0 bases short, with 9 bases between. The CDR3 totals 15 residues. The CDR3 DNA is TGTGCCAGCTCACCACAGGGCCAAGCTAACTATGGCTACACCTTC. Residues: CASSPQGQANYGYTF. Full variable domain (rest looked up from reference TRBV18 and TRBJ1-2): NAGVMQNPRHLVRRRGQEARLRCSPMKGHSHVYWYRQLPEEGLKFMVYLQKENIIDESGMPKERFSAEFPKEGPSILRIQQVVRGDSAAYFCASSPQGQANYGYTFGSGTRLTVV.

V and J are TRBV5-1 and TRBJ2-2; the D gene is possibly TRBD1 (6 bases). Trimming removed 5 bases from V and 4 bases from J, with 12 bases in between. The CDR3 covers 14 residues. Looked up from germline, CDR1 is SGHRS and CDR2 is YFSETQ. For the CDR3, the DNA is TGCGCCAGCAGAACCGGGACACCCACCGGGGAGCTGTTTTTT. It encodes CASRTGTPTGELFF.

The rearrangement joins TRBV4-1 to TRBJ2-3; the D gene is possibly TRBD2 (5 bases). Deletions cut 3 bases from V and 6 bases from J, with 10 bases between. Germline V gene data show CDR1 as MGHRA and CDR2 as YSYEKL. The CDR3 is made up of 13 amino acids. This chain's CDR3 is CASSQSGSDTQYF. The CDR3 DNA sequence: TGCGCCAGCAGCCAGTCGGGGAGCGATACGCAGTATTTT.

This clone has a handful of counts. The chain carries TRBV2 and TRBJ1-1, with unresolved D. This CDR3 region has 12 residues. The V end was cut by 10 bases, the J end by 0 bases, with 9 bases between. Germline CDR1 SNHLY, CDR2 FYNNEI. In DNA, the CDR3 is TGTGCCACCGTCGGGATGAACACTGAAGCTTTCTTT. This gives the protein CATVGMNTEAFF.

The J gene is TRBJ2-1, the V gene TRBV5-4; 7 bases line up with TRBD2. V was clipped by 1 base and J by 3 bases; unmatched bases: 10. The CDR3 runs 17 residues. The germline gives CDR1 SGHNT, CDR2 YYREEE (reference sequence). The CDR3 region has the DNA TGTGCCAGCAGCTTGCGGCGTTTTGGCGGGGGCTACAATGAGCAGTTCTTC. Translation: CASSLRRFGGGYNEQFF. The full variable domain, rest sourced from reference TRBV5-4 and TRBJ2-1, is ETGVTQSPTHLIKTRGQQVTLRCSSQSGHNTVSWYQQALGQGPQFIFQYYREEENGRGNFPPRFSGLQFPNYSSELNVNALELDDSALYLCASSLRRFGGGYNEQFFGPGTRLTVL.

This chain joins TRBV27 and TRBJ2-7; D is possibly TRBD2 (5 bases). Trimming removed 2 bases at V and 2 bases at J, with 13 bases between. CDR3 size: 15 residues. Per germline, CDR1 MNHEY and CDR2 SMNVEV (reference sequence). The CDR3 is CASSLGSGSAYEQYF. CDR3 in DNA: TGTGCCAGCAGTTTAGGTTCGGGATCCGCCTACGAGCAGTACTTC.

V is TRBV7-9 and J is TRBJ1-4; D unresolved. CDR3 length: 14 amino acids. Germline V gives CDR1 SEHNR, CDR2 FQNEAQ (reference sequence). Trimming pared 7 bases from V and 7 bases from J, leaving 16 bases between. The CDR3 DNA reads as TGTGCCAGCACCGGACCGGGTGGGATTGAAAAACTGTTTTTT. Protein: CASTGPGGIEKLFF. The full variable domain, in which reference TRBV7-9 and TRBJ1-4 provide the parts outside the CDR3, is DTGVSQNPRHKITKRGQNVTFRCDPISEHNRLYWYRQTLGQGPEFLTYFQNEAQLEKSRLLSDRFSAERPKGSFSTLEIQRTEQGDSAMYLCASTGPGGIEKLFFGSGTQLSVL.

The chain uses TRBV6-1 and TRBJ2-7; a possible D gene is TRBD1 (6 bases). Looked up from germline, CDR1 is MNHNS and CDR2 is SASEGT. The V and J ends lost 0 bases and 13 bases respectively, with 19 bases between them. This CDR3 comprises 14 residues. Here the CDR3 reads CASSEAGHTYEGYF. CDR3 DNA: TGTGCCAGCAGTGAAGCGGGACACACCTACGAGGGTTACTTC.

The chain joins TRBV20-1 to TRBJ1-2, with a weak D call TRBD1 (5 bases). This CDR3 is 13 amino acids long. Looked up from germline, CDR1 is DFQATT and CDR2 is SNEGSKA (reference sequence). Trimming shortened V by 3 bases and J by 2 bases, and 10 bases separated the two germline ends. The CDR3 protein is CSASAGNNYGYTF. The CDR3 DNA is TGCAGTGCTAGTGCAGGGAACAACTATGGCTACACCTTC.

The chain couples TRBV12-2 to TRBJ2-3; the listed D gene, TRBD1, was not tested against the DNA. TRBV12-2 is given as a pseudogene. This CDR3 comprises 16 residues. The DNA of the CDR3 is TGTGCAAGTCGCTTTAAGACAGGGGGCCCCGCAGATACGCAGTATTTT. This sequence encodes CASRFKTGGPADTQYF.

J is TRBJ2-1 and V is TRBV27; D may be TRBD1 (5 bases). The CDR3 is made up of 15 amino acids. V gave up 4 bases and J gave up 0 bases, with 10 bases separating them. Germline CDR1 MNHEY, CDR2 SMNVEV (reference sequence). CDR3 protein: CASSSWGSSYNEQFF. The CDR3 DNA sequence: TGTGCCAGCAGTTCTTGGGGCAGCTCCTACAATGAGCAGTTCTTC.

V usage is TRBV9 and J usage is TRBJ2-1, with 10 bases lining up with TRBD1. V gave up 5 bases and J gave up 8 bases; unmatched junction bases: 13. The germline gives CDR1 SGDLS, CDR2 YYNGEE. This CDR3 contains 16 residues. This CDR3 is CASSAPGTGVGHEQFF. In nucleotides, the CDR3 is TGTGCCAGCAGTGCGCCTGGGACAGGGGTGGGTCATGAGCAGTTCTTC.

The chain has TRBV6-5 and TRBJ1-2; TRBD1 agrees at 8 bases. J was trimmed by 1 base and V by 5 bases; bases with no gene match: 3. The CDR3 spans 14 residues. Per germline, CDR1 MNHEY and CDR2 SVGAGI. The CDR3 loop is CASSRTGLNYGYTF. The CDR3 coding sequence is TGTGCCAGCAGTCGGACAGGGCTTAACTATGGCTACACCTTC.

The chain links TRBV19 to TRBJ1-1; D remains unclear. The V end was cut by 5 bases, the J end by 7 bases, with 11 bases between. The CDR3 length is 12 residues. Germline CDR1 and CDR2: LNHDA and SQIVND (reference sequence). CDR3 in amino acids: CASSGSLLEAFF. CDR3 nucleotides: TGTGCCAGTAGTGGCAGCTTACTTGAAGCTTTCTTT.

The chain has TRBV19 and TRBJ1-4; D possibly corresponds to TRBD1 (6 bases). CDR1 LNHDA and CDR2 SQIVND come from the germline V gene (reference sequence). Between the trimmed V and J ends, which lost 1 base and 8 bases, there was a span of 20 bases. This CDR3 has 17 amino acids. This chain's CDR3 is CASSIGLVRGAGEKLFF. The CDR3 DNA sequence: TGTGCCAGTAGTATAGGTCTGGTGCGGGGGGCAGGAGAAAAACTGTTTTTT.